The clone carrying this T cell receptor (beta chain) appeared a few times. What it recognizes is unknown. The record originates from a study of blood T cells in healthy people across ages. The overall study: About one barcoded beta molecule per two T cells was the capture yield of template switching. Study findings and constraints: Long-lived donors had more naive CD4+ cells and higher diversity than aged donors.

The germline V gene encodes CDR1 DFQATT and CDR2 SNEGSKA (reference sequence). Unmatched junction bases numbered 8, after V lost 3 bases and J lost 1 base. This CDR3 is built from 16 residues. PCR was performed a second time for roughly 7 to 11 cycles using a sample-barcoded 5' primer and a J-beta primer mix. TCRdb re-derived calls from the 5' RACE reads in MiXCR, one entry per CDR3 protein. The repertoire holds over 700,000 distinct CDR3 sequences, with approximately 55% as singletons. J is TRBJ2-7 and V is TRBV20-1; 11 bases map to TRBD2. The receptor was derived from a man aged 80 or over in good health. Specimen: blood. The CDR3 protein is CSARGLAGGGSYEQYF. In DNA, the CDR3 is TGCAGTGCTAGGGGTCTAGCGGGAGGAGGTTCCTACGAGCAGTACTTC.